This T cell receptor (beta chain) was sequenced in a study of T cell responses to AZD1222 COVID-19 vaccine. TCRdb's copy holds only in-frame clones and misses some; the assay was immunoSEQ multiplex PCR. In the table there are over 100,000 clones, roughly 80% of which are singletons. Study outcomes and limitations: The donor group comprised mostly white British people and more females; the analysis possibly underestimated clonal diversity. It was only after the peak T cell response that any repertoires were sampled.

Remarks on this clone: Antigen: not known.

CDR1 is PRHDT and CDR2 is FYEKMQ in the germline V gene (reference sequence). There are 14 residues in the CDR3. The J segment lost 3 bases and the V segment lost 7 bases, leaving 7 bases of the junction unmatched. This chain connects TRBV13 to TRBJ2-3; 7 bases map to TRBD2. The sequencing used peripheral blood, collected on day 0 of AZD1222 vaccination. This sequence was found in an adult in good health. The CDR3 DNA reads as TGTGCCAGCAAAAATCGCGGGAGAACAGATACGCAGTATTTT. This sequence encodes CASKNRGRTDTQYF.